One and the same sample provided the 30 T cell receptor beta chains below, sequenced in a study of cytomegalovirus exposure and HLA in healthy donors. This PCR relied on a set of 60 Vbeta primers and 13 Jbeta primers. TCRdb keeps only in-frame clones here, not all; method: immunoSEQ multiplex PCR. The sample gives 150,000 to 200,000 clones, about an eighth of which show up once; 7.8% is in the top ten. Sequences were obtained from PBMCs. The receptors were sampled from a man aged 45 to 65 in good health and CMV-seropositive.

This clone was observed a few times. The V call is TRBV29-1, the J call TRBJ1-4; D not certain. The germline V gene encodes CDR1 SQVTM and CDR2 ANQGSEA. The CDR3 runs to 16 residues. Trimming took off 7 bases at V and 0 bases at J, with 18 bases between the two ends. The CDR3 bases are TGCAGCGCTGGCGGCGGGGTCGGGACAACTAATGAAAAACTGTTTTTT. Its translation: CSAGGGVGTTNEKLFF.

In DNA, the CDR3 is TGTGCCTGGAGTGTACGTAGATCAGGGGAGTTTGGGGCCAACGTCCTGACTTTC. It encodes CAWSVRRSGEFGANVLTF. V is TRBV30 and J is TRBJ2-6, with D tentatively TRBD1 (6 bases). The length of the CDR3 is 18 residues. CDR1 is GTSNPN, CDR2 SVGIG, per germline (reference sequence). V gave up 0 bases and J gave up 3 bases, with 18 bases separating them. Supplemented by reference TRBV30 and TRBJ2-6, the full variable domain reads SQTIHQWPATLVQPVGSPLSLECTVEGTSNPNLYWYRQAAGRGLQLLFYSVGIGQISSEVPQNLSASRPQDRQFILSSKKLLLSDSGFYLCAWSVRRSGEFGANVLTFGAGSRLTVL.

Only a few counts were recorded for this clone. The chain is built from TRBV10-3 and TRBJ2-5; D is undetermined. The CDR3 has 12 amino acids. V was trimmed by 2 bases and J by 6 bases, leaving 7 bases between them. Germline V lookup: CDR1 ENHRY, CDR2 SYGVKD. Here the CDR3 reads CAISEPQKTQYF. The DNA of the CDR3 is TGTGCCATCAGTGAGCCCCAGAAGACCCAGTACTTC.

This clone was seen more than once but under ten times. The genes are TRBV30 and TRBJ1-1, with TRBD1 as a possible D gene (6 bases). The V and J ends lost 1 base and 1 base respectively, with 7 bases between them. There are 13 residues in the CDR3. In germline, CDR1 is GTSNPN, CDR2 SVGIG (reference sequence). CDR3 nucleotide sequence: TGTGCCTGGAGTGGACAGGCGAACACTGAAGCTTTCTTT. Protein: CAWSGQANTEAFF.

This clone was recorded a few times. V is TRBV6-4 and J is TRBJ2-7; possibly TRBD1 for D (6 bases). Trimming cost V 9 bases and J 2 bases, with 23 bases left between them. Germline-derived CDR1 and CDR2 are MRHNA and SNTAGT. CDR3 length: 16 residues. In DNA, the CDR3 is TGTGCCAGGGTCATACAGGGCTTACTGGACACCTACGAGCAGTACGTC. It translates to CARVIQGLLDTYEQYV.

This clone was detected a few times. The chain joins TRBV11-2 to TRBJ2-5, with 8 bases lining up with TRBD2. Trimming removed 4 bases from V and 5 bases from J; junction bases left unmatched: 9. The length of the CDR3 is 15 residues. The V gene's germline CDR1 is SGHAT and CDR2 FQNNGV. The CDR3 loop is CASSSRGGIRETQYF. CDR3 bases: TGTGCCAGCAGCTCCCGCGGGGGGATCAGGGAGACCCAGTACTTC. Full variable domain (missing parts from reference TRBV11-2 and TRBJ2-5): EAGVAQSPRYKIIEKRQSVAFWCNPISGHATLYWYQQILGQGPKLLIQFQNNGVVDDSQLPKDRFSAERLKGVDSTLKIQPAKLEDSAVYLCASSSRGGIRETQYFGPGTRLLVL.

The chain recombines TRBV7-9 with TRBJ2-1; TRBD1 might be the D (7 bases). The CDR3 spans 14 residues. The germline V gene encodes CDR1 SEHNR and CDR2 FQNEAQ (reference sequence). V was cut by 5 bases and J by 7 bases, with 15 bases left in between. The CDR3 protein is CASSPLTGRNEQFF. CDR3 bases: TGTGCCAGCAGCCCTTTGACAGGGAGGAATGAGCAGTTCTTC.

The chain uses TRBV5-1 and TRBJ2-5; 7 bases align to TRBD2. After removal of 5 bases from V and 3 bases from J, the junction contained 7 bases not matched to a gene. The CDR3 runs to 14 residues. The germline gives CDR1 SGHRS, CDR2 YFSETQ. CDR3 region: CASSWTRREETQYF. The CDR3, as DNA: TGCGCCAGCAGTTGGACTAGAAGGGAAGAGACCCAGTACTTC. The full variable domain, with the rest looked up from reference TRBV5-1 and TRBJ2-5, is KAGVTQTPRYLIKTRGQQVTLSCSPISGHRSVSWYQQTPGQGLQFLFEYFSETQRNKGNFPGRFSGRQFSNSRSEMNVSTLELGDSALYLCASSWTRREETQYFGPGTRLLVL.

This clone was counted between two and nine times. V usage is TRBV7-9 and J usage is TRBJ2-5; TRBD1 aligns across 8 bases. This CDR3 has 13 residues. V dropped 5 bases and J dropped 7; count of bases not matched to a gene: 6. CDR1 is SEHNR and CDR2 is FQNEAQ in the germline V gene (reference sequence). CDR3: CASSVGQGGTQYF. DNA of the CDR3: TGTGCCAGCAGCGTAGGACAGGGAGGGACCCAGTACTTC.

The chain is built from TRBV10-3 and TRBJ2-3, with D tentatively TRBD1 (6 bases). The CDR3 is 13 residues long. V was clipped by 11 bases and J by 2 bases, with 14 bases between them. Germline V lookup: CDR1 ENHRY, CDR2 SYGVKD. DNA for the CDR3: TGTGCCTCCGAACAGGGACACACAGATACGCAGTATTTT. It specifies CASEQGHTDTQYF.

The chain joins TRBV5-4 to TRBJ2-3; TRBD2 matches 10 bases. From germline, CDR1 is SGHNT and CDR2 YYREEE (reference sequence). This CDR3 contains 16 residues. Trimming took 0 bases from V and 6 from J; bases not matched to a gene: 7. The CDR3 spells CASSLGLAGEGDTQYF. The CDR3 DNA reads TGTGCCAGCAGCTTGGGGCTAGCGGGGGAAGGGGATACGCAGTATTTT.

This clone was counted between two and nine times. Sequence at one end of the junction differs from germline and may be a read error. The gene calls are TRBV7-6 and TRBJ1-1; 7 bases align to TRBD1. The CDR3 length is 13 residues. Germline V lookup: CDR1 SGHVS, CDR2 FNYEAQ. CDR3 amino acids: CASSSTGNPEAFF. The DNA for the CDR3 is TGTGCCAGCAGCTCGACAGGGAACCCTGAAGCTTTCTTT.

The genes are TRBV10-3 and TRBJ2-1; 9 bases fit TRBD2. V lost 2 bases to trimming and J lost 4 bases; unmatched junction nucleotides: 3. Looked up from germline, CDR1 is ENHRY and CDR2 is SYGVKD. The CDR3 is made up of 15 amino acids. This CDR3 is CAISEAGGTYNEQFF. The DNA for the CDR3 is TGTGCCATCAGTGAGGCGGGGGGGACTTACAATGAGCAGTTCTTC.

The chain employs TRBV5-1 and TRBJ1-6; TRBD1 is a possible D gene (5 bases). Between the trimmed V and J ends, which lost 7 bases and 6 bases, there was a span of 14 bases. Looked up from germline, CDR1 is SGHRS and CDR2 is YFSETQ. This CDR3 has 14 amino acids. CDR3 nucleotides: TGCGCCAGCGCGTCTTCGGGGGGTAATTCACCCCTCCACTTT. Translated, it gives CASASSGGNSPLHF.

The V and J genes are TRBV28 and TRBJ1-2, with D tentatively TRBD1 (5 bases). Germline lookup yields CDR1 MDHEN and CDR2 SYDVKM. The CDR3 is 14 residues long. V gave up 2 bases and J gave up 6 bases, with 13 bases separating them. Here the CDR3 DNA reads TGTGCCAGCAGTTTAAAGGTCAGGGTGGATGGCTACACCTTC. Its translation is CASSLKVRVDGYTF.

This clone was counted only a few times. The V and J genes are TRBV29-1 and TRBJ2-7; 8 nucleotides agree with TRBD1. The germline V gene encodes CDR1 SQVTM and CDR2 ANQGSEA. The trim removed 6 bases at V and 4 bases at J, leaving 5 bases unmatched. The CDR3 loop spans 12 amino acids. CDR3 residues: CSVRTGKYEQYF. The DNA for the CDR3 is TGCAGCGTCAGGACAGGGAAGTACGAGCAGTACTTC.

The chain joins TRBV7-8 to TRBJ2-3; D is possibly TRBD2 (5 bases). The ends were cut back, 5 bases at V and 6 bases at J, with 15 bases in the middle. This CDR3 contains 14 residues. CDR1 SGHVS and CDR2 FQNEAQ come from the germline V gene. The CDR3 DNA follows: TGTGCCAGCAGCCCCACCGGGGTCGTGGATACGCAGTATTTT. Protein product: CASSPTGVVDTQYF.

The chain links TRBV29-1 to TRBJ2-5; tentative D call: TRBD2 (5 bases). CDR1 SQVTM and CDR2 ANQGSEA come from the germline V gene. The length of the CDR3 is 14 residues. V was trimmed by 6 bases and J by 5 bases, leaving 19 bases between them. CDR3 sequence: CSVVRTSSGETQYF. CDR3 nucleotides: TGCAGCGTCGTCCGGACCTCTTCGGGGGAGACCCAGTACTTC.

This clone was found a few times. This chain links TRBV18 with TRBJ1-2; 8 bases map to TRBD1. The ends lost 5 bases at V and 8 bases at J; junction bases unmatched: 7. Per germline, CDR1 KGHSH and CDR2 LQKENI. CDR3 length equals 13 residues. The CDR3: CASSTTGEGGYTF. In nucleotides, the CDR3 is TGTGCCAGCTCAACGACAGGGGAGGGCGGCTACACCTTC.

This clone showed up just a few times. The chain employs TRBV6-5 and TRBJ2-5; tentative D call: TRBD2 (6 bases). The CDR3 runs 16 residues. Germline V gene data show CDR1 as MNHEY and CDR2 as SVGAGI. V shed 0 bases and J shed 7 bases, with 18 bases lying between them. CDR3 residues: CASSYSPNPNGGTQYF. The DNA of the CDR3 is TGTGCCAGCAGTTACTCACCGAATCCAAACGGGGGGACCCAGTACTTC.

In its sample, this clone was seen a few times. DNA of the CDR3: TGTGCCAGCAGCGGACAGGGAGGGCAGTACTTC. This gives the protein CASSGQGGQYF. The rearrangement joins TRBV2 to TRBJ2-7, with 8 bases that match TRBD1. The ends lost 6 bases at V and 9 bases at J; junction bases unmatched: 4. The CDR3 is made up of 11 amino acids. The germline V gene has CDR1 SNHLY and CDR2 FYNNEI.

The J gene is TRBJ2-7, the V gene TRBV7-2, with D possibly being TRBD2 (5 bases). The CDR3 covers 11 residues. Deletions cut 7 bases from V and 6 bases from J, with 10 bases between. Germline loops: CDR1 SGHTA, CDR2 FQGNSA. The CDR3 DNA reads TGTGCCAGCAATGGCGGGCGCGAGCAGTACTTC. Protein: CASNGGREQYF.

The chain employs TRBV4-1 and TRBJ1-2; 7 nucleotides match TRBD1. Germline values: CDR1 MGHRA, CDR2 YSYEKL. The CDR3 is 15 residues long. Germline trimming cut 3 bases from V and 4 bases from J; bases unmatched to any gene: 8. CDR3 in DNA: TGCGCCAGCAGCCACCAAACAGGGGCCGGCTATGGCTACACCTTC. It is translated as CASSHQTGAGYGYTF.

This rearrangement joins TRBV5-6 to TRBJ1-6; D is ambiguous. The CDR3 consists of 14 residues. V was shortened by 1 base and J by 4 bases, with 6 bases between the two germline ends. Germline values: CDR1 SGHDT, CDR2 YYEEEE. CDR3 DNA: TGTGCCAGCAGCTTGACCACTTATAATTCACCCCTCCACTTT. It yields the protein CASSLTTYNSPLHF. The variable domain in full, with the rest retrieved from reference TRBV5-6 and TRBJ1-6, is DAGVTQSPTHLIKTRGQQVTLRCSPKSGHDTVSWYQQALGQGPQFIFQYYEEEERQRGNFPDRFSGHQFPNYSSELNVNALLLGDSALYLCASSLTTYNSPLHFGNGTRLTVT.

This clone was counted a few times. The V gene is TRBV6-6, the J gene TRBJ2-1; D remains unclear. Deletions cut 2 bases from V and 10 bases from J, with 6 bases between. Germline assignment: CDR1 MNHNY and CDR2 SVGAGI (reference sequence). There are 11 residues in the CDR3. The CDR3 spells CASSYETEQFF. The CDR3 bases are TGTGCCAGCAGTTACGAGACAGAGCAGTTCTTC.

The chain carries TRBV5-4 and TRBJ2-5, with TRBD1 identical over 8 bases. This CDR3 has 14 amino acids. V shed 4 bases, J shed 3 bases, and the junction held 5 bases outside the gene matches. Per germline, CDR1 SGHNT and CDR2 YYREEE (reference sequence). This chain's CDR3 is CASSPNRGEETQYF. The CDR3 DNA is TGTGCCAGCAGCCCAAACAGGGGGGAAGAGACCCAGTACTTC.

This clone was detected a few times. The chain employs TRBV10-3 and TRBJ1-2, with a possible D match to TRBD1 (6 bases). The CDR3 loop spans 16 amino acids. V was trimmed by 2 bases and J by 0 bases, leaving 13 bases between them. Germline CDR1 is ENHRY and CDR2 is SYGVKD. DNA of the CDR3: TGTGCCATCAGTGAGGATGGGACATTTACTAACTATGGCTACACCTTC. It codes for CAISEDGTFTNYGYTF.

This sequence joins TRBV7-9 and TRBJ2-3, with 10 nucleotides matching TRBD1. Germline V gene lookup returns CDR1 SEHNR and CDR2 FQNEAQ (reference sequence). The CDR3 runs to 14 residues. V lost 7 bases, J lost 6 bases, and 7 bases stayed unmatched. CDR3 DNA: TGTGCCAGCACCCGACAGGGGGCAGGGGATACGCAGTATTTT. Amino acid sequence: CASTRQGAGDTQYF.

There are a few counts of this clone. In the same sample, other DNA sequences code for this CDR3. The chain couples TRBV5-1 to TRBJ2-5; D unclear. The CDR3 runs 14 residues. The V gene lost 0 bases and the J gene lost 1 base, with 7 bases spanning the gap. CDR1 and CDR2 from the germline V gene are SGHRS and YFSETQ. The CDR3 DNA sequence: TGCGCCAGCAGCTTGGGTCGAGCCCAAGAGACCCAGTACTTC. Protein: CASSLGRAQETQYF.

This clone showed up just a few times. The CDR3 loop reads CASSSRTGMNTEAFF. The CDR3 DNA is TGTGCCAGCAGTTCCAGGACAGGTATGAACACTGAAGCTTTCTTT. The rearrangement links TRBV6-5 to TRBJ1-1; 7 nucleotides align to TRBD1. Germline lookup yields CDR1 MNHEY and CDR2 SVGAGI. V was pared by 4 bases and J by 0 bases, with 5 bases of the junction left unmatched. CDR3 length: 15 residues.